The source of this T cell receptor (beta chain) is a study of CD8+CD57+ T cells in acquired aplastic anemia. About the research overall: An average of approximately 3.4 ug of DNA was obtained from sorted CD4+ and CD8+ cells. Study findings and constraints: Between patients and controls, 25 to 30 CD8+ CDR3 sequences were found in common.

CDR3 length: 18 residues. The V end lost 0 bases, the J end lost 4 bases, and 18 bases lay between the germline ends. Germline V gene sequence: CDR1 ENHRY, CDR2 SYGVKD. The TCR beta profiling, which covered VDJ combination and CDR3 sequence, was carried out using genomic DNA as the template. Via MiXCR, TCRdb re-called the reads, giving one row per CDR3 protein. The table shows about 180,000 distinct CDR3 sequences, with 46% occurring only once. As for this clonotype: Its antigen is unknown.

V usage is TRBV10-3 and J usage is TRBJ2-2; a weak D match, TRBD1 (7 bases). This TCR was recovered from a human donor in good health. The specimen sequenced was sorted CD4+, CD8+, or CD8+CD57+ T cells (not recorded which) from PBMCs. The CDR3 here is CAISESGTVGSFTGELFF. The CDR3 DNA reads TGTGCCATCAGTGAGTCGGGGACAGTCGGGAGTTTCACCGGGGAGCTGTTTTTT.